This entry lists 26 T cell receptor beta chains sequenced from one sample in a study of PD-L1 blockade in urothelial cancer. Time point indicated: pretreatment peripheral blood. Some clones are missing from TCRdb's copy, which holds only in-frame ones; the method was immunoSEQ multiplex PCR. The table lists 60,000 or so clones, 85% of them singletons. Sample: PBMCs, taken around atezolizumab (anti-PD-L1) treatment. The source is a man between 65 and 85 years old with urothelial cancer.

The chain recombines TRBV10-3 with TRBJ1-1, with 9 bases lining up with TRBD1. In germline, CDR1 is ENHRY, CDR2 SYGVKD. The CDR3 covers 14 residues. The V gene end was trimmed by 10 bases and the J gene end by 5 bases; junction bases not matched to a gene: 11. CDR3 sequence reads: CATDRGNARTEAFF. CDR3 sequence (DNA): TGTGCCACGGACAGGGGAAACGCGAGGACTGAAGCTTTCTTT.

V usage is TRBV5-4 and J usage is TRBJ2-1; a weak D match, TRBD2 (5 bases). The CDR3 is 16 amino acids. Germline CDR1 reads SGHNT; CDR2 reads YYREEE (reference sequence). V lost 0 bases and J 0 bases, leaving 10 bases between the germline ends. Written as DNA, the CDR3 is TGTGCCAGCAGCTTGGGAGGGAGAGGCTCCTACAATGAGCAGTTCTTC. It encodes CASSLGGRGSYNEQFF.

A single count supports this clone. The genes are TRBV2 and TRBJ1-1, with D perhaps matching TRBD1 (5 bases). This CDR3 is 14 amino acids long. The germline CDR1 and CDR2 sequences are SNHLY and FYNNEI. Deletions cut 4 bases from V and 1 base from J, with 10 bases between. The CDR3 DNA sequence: TGTGCCAGCAGTGTGCCTGACAGGAACACTGAAGCTTTCTTT. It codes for CASSVPDRNTEAFF.

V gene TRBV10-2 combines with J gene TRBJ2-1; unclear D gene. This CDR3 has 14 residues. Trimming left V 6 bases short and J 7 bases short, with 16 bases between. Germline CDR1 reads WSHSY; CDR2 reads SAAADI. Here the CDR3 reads CASSPGPLLNEQFF. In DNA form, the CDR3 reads TGCGCCAGCAGCCCAGGCCCACTCTTGAATGAGCAGTTCTTC.

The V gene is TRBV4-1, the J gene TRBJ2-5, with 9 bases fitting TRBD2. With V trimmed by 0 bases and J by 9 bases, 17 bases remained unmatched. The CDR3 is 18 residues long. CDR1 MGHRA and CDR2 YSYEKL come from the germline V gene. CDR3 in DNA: TGCGCCAGCAGCCAAGACCCCTTGGCTAGCGGGGTTCACGGGGCCCAGTACTTC. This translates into CASSQDPLASGVHGAQYF.

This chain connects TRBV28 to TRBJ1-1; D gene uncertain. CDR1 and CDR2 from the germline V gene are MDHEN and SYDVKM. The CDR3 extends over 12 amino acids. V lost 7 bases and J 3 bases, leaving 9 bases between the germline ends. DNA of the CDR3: TGTGCCAGCACGTCTCAGGACACTGAAGCTTTCTTT. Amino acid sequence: CASTSQDTEAFF.

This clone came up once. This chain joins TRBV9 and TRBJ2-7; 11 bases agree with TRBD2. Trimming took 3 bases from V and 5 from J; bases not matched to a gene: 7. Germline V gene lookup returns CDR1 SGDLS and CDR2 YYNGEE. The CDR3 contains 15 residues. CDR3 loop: CASSAEGTSGDEQYF. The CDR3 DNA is TGTGCCAGCAGCGCCGAAGGGACTAGCGGCGACGAGCAGTACTTC.

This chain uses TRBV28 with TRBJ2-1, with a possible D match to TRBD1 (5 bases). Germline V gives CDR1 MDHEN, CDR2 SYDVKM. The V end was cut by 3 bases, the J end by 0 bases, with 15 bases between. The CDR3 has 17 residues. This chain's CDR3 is CASSFPGSRSSYNEQFF. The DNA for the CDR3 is TGTGCCAGCAGTTTCCCAGGGTCCAGGAGCTCCTACAATGAGCAGTTCTTC.

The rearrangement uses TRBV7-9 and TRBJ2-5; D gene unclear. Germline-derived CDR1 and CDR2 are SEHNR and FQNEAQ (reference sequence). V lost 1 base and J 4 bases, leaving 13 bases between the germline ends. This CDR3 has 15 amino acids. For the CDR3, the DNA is TGTGCCAGCAGCTTAGAACAATTGTTATCAGAGACCCAGTACTTC. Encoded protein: CASSLEQLLSETQYF. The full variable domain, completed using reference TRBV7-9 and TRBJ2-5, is DTGVSQNPRHKITKRGQNVTFRCDPISEHNRLYWYRQTLGQGPEFLTYFQNEAQLEKSRLLSDRFSAERPKGSFSTLEIQRTEQGDSAMYLCASSLEQLLSETQYFGPGTRLLVL.

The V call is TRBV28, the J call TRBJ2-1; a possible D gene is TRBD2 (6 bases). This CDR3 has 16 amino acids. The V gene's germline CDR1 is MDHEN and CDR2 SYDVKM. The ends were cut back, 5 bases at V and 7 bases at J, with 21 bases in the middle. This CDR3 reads CASSTPGEDFWNEQFF. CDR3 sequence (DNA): TGTGCCAGCAGTACACCCGGGGAGGACTTTTGGAATGAGCAGTTCTTC. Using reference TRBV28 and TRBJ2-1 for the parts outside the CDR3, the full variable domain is DVKVTQSSRYLVKRTGEKVFLECVQDMDHENMFWYRQDPGLGLRLIYFSYDVKMKEKGDIPEGYSVSREKKERFSLILESASTNQTSMYLCASSTPGEDFWNEQFFGPGTRLTVL.

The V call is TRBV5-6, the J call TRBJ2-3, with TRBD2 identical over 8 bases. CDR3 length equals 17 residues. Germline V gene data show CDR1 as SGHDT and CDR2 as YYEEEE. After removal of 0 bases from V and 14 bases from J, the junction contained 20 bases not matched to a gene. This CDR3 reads CASSLVKRERGRRYAYF. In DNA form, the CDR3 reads TGTGCCAGCAGCTTGGTGAAGCGGGAGAGGGGTCGGAGATACGCGTATTTT.

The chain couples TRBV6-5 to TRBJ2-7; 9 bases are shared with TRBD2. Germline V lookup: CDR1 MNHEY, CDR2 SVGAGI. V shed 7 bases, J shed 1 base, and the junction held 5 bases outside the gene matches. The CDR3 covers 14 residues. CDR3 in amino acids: CASMSAGGSYEQYF. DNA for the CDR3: TGTGCCAGCATGTCGGCGGGAGGGTCCTACGAGCAGTACTTC.

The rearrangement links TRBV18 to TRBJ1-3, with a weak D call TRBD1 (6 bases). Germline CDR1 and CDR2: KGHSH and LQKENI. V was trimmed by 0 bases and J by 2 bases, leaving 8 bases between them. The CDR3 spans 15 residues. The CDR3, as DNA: TGTGCCAGCTCACCACCGACAGGTCCTGGAAACACCATATATTTT. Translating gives CASSPPTGPGNTIYF.

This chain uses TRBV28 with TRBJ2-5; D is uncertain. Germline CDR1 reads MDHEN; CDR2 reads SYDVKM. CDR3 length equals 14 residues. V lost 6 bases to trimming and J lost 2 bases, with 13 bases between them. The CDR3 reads CASRFSTVQETQYF. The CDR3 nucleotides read TGTGCCAGCAGGTTCTCTACGGTTCAAGAGACCCAGTACTTC.

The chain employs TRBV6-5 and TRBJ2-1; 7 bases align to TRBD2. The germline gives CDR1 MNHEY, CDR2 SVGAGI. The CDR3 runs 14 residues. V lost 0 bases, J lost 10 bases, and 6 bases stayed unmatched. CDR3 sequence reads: CASSYSAAGREQFF. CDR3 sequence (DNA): TGTGCCAGCAGTTACTCAGCAGCGGGAAGGGAGCAGTTCTTC.

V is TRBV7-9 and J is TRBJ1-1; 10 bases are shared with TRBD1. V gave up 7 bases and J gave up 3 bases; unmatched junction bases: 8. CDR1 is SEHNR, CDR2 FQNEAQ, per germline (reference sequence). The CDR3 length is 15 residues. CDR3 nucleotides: TGTGCCAGCACCAGGACAGGGGGGACGTACACTGAAGCTTTCTTT. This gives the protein CASTRTGGTYTEAFF.

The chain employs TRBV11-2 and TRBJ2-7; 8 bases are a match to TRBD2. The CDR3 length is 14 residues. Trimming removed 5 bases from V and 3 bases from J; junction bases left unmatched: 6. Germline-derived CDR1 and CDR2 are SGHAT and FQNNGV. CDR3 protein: CASSPQLADYEQYF. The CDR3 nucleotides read TGTGCCAGCAGCCCCCAACTAGCGGACTACGAGCAGTACTTC.

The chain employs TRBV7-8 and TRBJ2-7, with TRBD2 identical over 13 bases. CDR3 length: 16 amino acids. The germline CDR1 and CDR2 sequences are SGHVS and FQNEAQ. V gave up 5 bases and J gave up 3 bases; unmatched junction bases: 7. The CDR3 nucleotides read TGTGCCAGCAGCCGGTTTACTAGCGGGAGGGACTACGAGCAGTACTTC. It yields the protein CASSRFTSGRDYEQYF.

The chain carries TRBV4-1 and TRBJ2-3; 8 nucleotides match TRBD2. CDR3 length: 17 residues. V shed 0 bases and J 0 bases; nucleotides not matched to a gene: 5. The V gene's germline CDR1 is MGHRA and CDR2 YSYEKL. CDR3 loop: CASSQDFSGISTDTQYF. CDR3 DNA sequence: TGCGCCAGCAGCCAAGACTTTAGCGGGATTAGCACAGATACGCAGTATTTT.

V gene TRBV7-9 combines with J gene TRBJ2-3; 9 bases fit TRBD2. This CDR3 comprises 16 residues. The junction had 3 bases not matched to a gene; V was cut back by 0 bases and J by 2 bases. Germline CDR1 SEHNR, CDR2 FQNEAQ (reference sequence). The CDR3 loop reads CASSLAWTSATDTQYF. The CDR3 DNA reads TGTGCCAGCAGCTTAGCCTGGACTAGCGCCACAGATACGCAGTATTTT.

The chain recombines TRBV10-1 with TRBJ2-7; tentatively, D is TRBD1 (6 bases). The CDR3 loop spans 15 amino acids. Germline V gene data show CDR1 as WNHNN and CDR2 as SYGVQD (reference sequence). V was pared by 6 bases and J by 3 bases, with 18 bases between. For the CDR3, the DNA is TGCGCCAGCAGCGACACCGGGACATCCCTCTACGAGCAGTACTTC. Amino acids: CASSDTGTSLYEQYF.

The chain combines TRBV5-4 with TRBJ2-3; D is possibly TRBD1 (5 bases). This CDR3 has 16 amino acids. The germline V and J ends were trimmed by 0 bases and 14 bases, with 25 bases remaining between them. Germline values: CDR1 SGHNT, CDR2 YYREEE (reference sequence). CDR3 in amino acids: CASSLEGTGLHRYAYF. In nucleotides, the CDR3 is TGTGCCAGCAGCTTGGAAGGAACAGGCCTCCACAGATACGCGTATTTT. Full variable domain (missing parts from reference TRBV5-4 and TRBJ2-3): ETGVTQSPTHLIKTRGQQVTLRCSSQSGHNTVSWYQQALGQGPQFIFQYYREEENGRGNFPPRFSGLQFPNYSSELNVNALELDDSALYLCASSLEGTGLHRYAYFGPGTRLTVL.

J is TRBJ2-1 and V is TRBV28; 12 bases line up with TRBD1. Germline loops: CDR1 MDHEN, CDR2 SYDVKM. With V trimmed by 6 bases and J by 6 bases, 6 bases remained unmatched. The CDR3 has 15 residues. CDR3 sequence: CASSPGQGAPNEQFF. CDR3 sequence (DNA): TGTGCCAGCAGCCCGGGACAGGGGGCCCCCAATGAGCAGTTCTTC.

The CDR3 here is CAISGNLGSSYEQYF. CDR3 DNA sequence: TGTGCCATCAGTGGGAACCTCGGGAGCTCCTACGAGCAGTACTTC. The chain recombines TRBV10-3 with TRBJ2-7, with a tentative D call TRBD2 (6 bases). Trimming cost V 4 bases and J 0 bases, with 13 bases left between them. CDR3 size: 15 residues. Germline lookup yields CDR1 ENHRY and CDR2 SYGVKD.

CDR3: CASLKRDSGYAYF. DNA of the CDR3: TGTGCCAGCCTTAAGCGGGATTCAGGATACGCGTATTTT. This rearrangement joins TRBV6-1 to TRBJ2-3; 7 bases align to TRBD2. In germline, CDR1 is MNHNS, CDR2 SASEGT. The CDR3 extends over 13 amino acids. V trimming: 8 bases; J trimming: 14 bases; junction bases outside the gene matches: 16.

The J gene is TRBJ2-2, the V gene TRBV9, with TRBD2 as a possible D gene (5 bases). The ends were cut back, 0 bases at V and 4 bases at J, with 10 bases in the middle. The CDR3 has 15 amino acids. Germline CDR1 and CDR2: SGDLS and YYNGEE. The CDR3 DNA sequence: TGTGCCAGCAGCGTAGTCGGGGTTGGCACCGGGGAGCTGTTTTTT. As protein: CASSVVGVGTGELFF.